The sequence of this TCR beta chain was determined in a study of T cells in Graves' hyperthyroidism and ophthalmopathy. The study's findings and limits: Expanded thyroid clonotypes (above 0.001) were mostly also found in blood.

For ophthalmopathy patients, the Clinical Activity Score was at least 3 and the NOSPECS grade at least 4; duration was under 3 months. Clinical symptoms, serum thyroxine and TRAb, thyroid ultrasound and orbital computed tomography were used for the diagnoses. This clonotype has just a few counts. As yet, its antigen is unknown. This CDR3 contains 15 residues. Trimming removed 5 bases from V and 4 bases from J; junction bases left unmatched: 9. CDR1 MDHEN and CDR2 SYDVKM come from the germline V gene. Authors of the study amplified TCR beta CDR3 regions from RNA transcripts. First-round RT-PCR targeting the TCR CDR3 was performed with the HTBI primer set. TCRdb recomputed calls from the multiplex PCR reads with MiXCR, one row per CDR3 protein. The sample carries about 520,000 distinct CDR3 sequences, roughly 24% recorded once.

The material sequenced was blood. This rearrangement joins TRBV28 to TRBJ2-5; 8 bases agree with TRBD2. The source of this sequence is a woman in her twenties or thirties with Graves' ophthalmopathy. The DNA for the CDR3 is TGTGCCAGCAGTCCCGGGGGGGCTGGAAGAGAGACCCAGTACTTC. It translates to CASSPGGAGRETQYF.